This entry describes one T cell receptor beta chain. The data were obtained in a study of blood T cell repertoires in COVID-19. Original data processing: Estimation of nucleated cell counts was performed using reference gene primer amplification. Assay: immunoSEQ multiplex PCR; the TCRdb copy retains only in-frame clones and omits some. The V and J calls and clone size come from that table; D and trimming were worked out from the DNA. This table has about 140,000 clones, roughly 88% appearing once. The receptor comes from a woman aged 60-70 years with acute or convalescent COVID-19. Sequenced material: peripheral blood.

CDR3 sequence: CASSWDSLNSPLHF. CDR3 DNA sequence: TGTGCCAGCAGTTGGGACAGCCTGAATTCACCCCTCCACTTT. V usage is TRBV28 and J usage is TRBJ1-6; 7 nucleotides line up with TRBD1. After removal of 4 bases from V and 7 bases from J, the junction contained 4 bases not matched to a gene. Germline loops: CDR1 MDHEN, CDR2 SYDVKM. The CDR3 is 14 residues long.